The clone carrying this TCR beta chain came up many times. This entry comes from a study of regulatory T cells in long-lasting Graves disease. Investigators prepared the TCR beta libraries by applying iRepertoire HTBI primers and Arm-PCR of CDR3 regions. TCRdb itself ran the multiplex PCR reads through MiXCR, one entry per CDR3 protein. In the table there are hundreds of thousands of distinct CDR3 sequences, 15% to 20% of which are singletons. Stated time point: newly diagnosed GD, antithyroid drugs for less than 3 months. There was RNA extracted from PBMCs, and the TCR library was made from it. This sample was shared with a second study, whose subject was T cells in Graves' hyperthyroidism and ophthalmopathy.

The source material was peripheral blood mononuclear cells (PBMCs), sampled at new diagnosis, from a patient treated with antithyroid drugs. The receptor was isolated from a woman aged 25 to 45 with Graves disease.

The CDR3 bases are TGTGCCAGCCGGGACTCCGCGCGGGAGCAGTACTTC. It is translated as CASRDSAREQYF. The rearrangement uses TRBV2 and TRBJ2-7, with D possibly being TRBD2 (6 bases). CDR1 is SNHLY and CDR2 is FYNNEI in the germline V gene. The V and J ends lost 8 bases and 7 bases respectively, with 15 bases between them. The CDR3 sequence is 12 residues long.